This TCR beta chain was sequenced in a study of T cell clonality in common variable immunodeficiency. The study's findings and limits: Compared with healthy controls, CVID subjects showed increased TCRbeta clonality, mostly in about a third. In common variable immunodeficiency, TCR beta chains reportedly carried fewer deletions and N-nucleotide insertions. Authors noted CVID clonality's cause needs subpopulation repertoire sequencing. CVID subjects shared fewer TCRbeta clones than healthy controls did.

This clone was counted a few times. The antigen is not known. The read finishes 3 residues shy of the CDR3 end, and the germline J gene is used to complete it. Blood came from CVID subjects not ill and not taking immunomodulatory or immunosuppressive medication. Germline V gene data show CDR1 as KGHSH and CDR2 as LQKENI. The CDR3 runs to 13 residues. V lost 3 bases, J lost 0 bases, and 5 bases lay in between. Libraries were prepared by immunoSEQ multiplex PCR; TCRdb keeps only in-frame clonotypes and omits some of them. The profile covers some 1,700 clones, none occurring a single time. This sequence was found in a human donor with common variable immunodeficiency. Sequenced input: peripheral blood mononuclear cells. The chain is built from TRBV18 and TRBJ2-5, with D tentatively TRBD1 (5 bases). CDR3 DNA, as far as it was read: TGTGCCAGCTCACCGGGGCACCAAGAGACC. Its translation is CASSPGHQET. The entire CDR3 sequence reads CASSPGHQETQYF.